This T cell receptor beta chain emerged from a study of vaccination and CD4 T cells after COVID-19. Study conclusions and caveats: For convalescent patients, a median 86.3% of reactive clones surfaced exclusively after vaccination.

CDR1 is DFQATT and CDR2 is SNEGSKA in the germline V gene (reference sequence). Trimming pared 6 bases from V and 0 bases from J, leaving 12 bases between. CDR3 size: 14 residues. Regarding treatment: roughly 10-day PBMC culture with coronavirus spike peptide pools or control peptides (ViraFEST assay). The unexposed donor's CD4+ T cells were collected before the COVID-19 pandemic (2011-2018). Via ViraFEST, peptide pools expanded antigen-specific T cells before TCR sequencing. For this clonotype: Its target is not known.

Sequenced with the Oncomine TCR Beta short-read assay was DNA taken from cultured CD4+ T cells. The source of extracted genomic DNA was cultured CD4+ T cells. TCRdb processed the PCR reads anew with MiXCR; each CDR3 protein has one entry. This sample has around 8,000 distinct CDR3 sequences; approximately 30% occur once, and the top ten carry roughly 14%. This TCR was recovered from a human donor in good health. Sequencing used CD4+ T cells from blood, cultured in vitro. This chain joins TRBV20-1 and TRBJ2-1; a weak D match, TRBD2 (5 bases). CDR3 DNA sequence: TGCAGTGCCTTAGGGCGGGCCTCCTACAATGAGCAGTTCTTC. Its protein product is CSALGRASYNEQFF.